This passage covers 18 T cell receptor beta chains from one sample sequenced in a study of identical twins. TCRdb called the 5' RACE reads again in MiXCR, with one record for every CDR3 protein. Among 450,000 or so distinct CDR3 sequences listed, around 14% were seen once. These same data were also listed under a study on yellow fever vaccine responses in identical twins.

The sequenced material came from CD4+ T cells sorted from blood. The receptors were sampled from a woman aged 18-29 years in good health.

DNA of the CDR3: TGTGCCAGCAGCGGCCGGACTGCGGGGGAAACCGGGGAGCTGTTTTTT. Translated, it gives CASSGRTAGETGELFF. This chain links TRBV7-2 with TRBJ2-2; 7 nucleotides match TRBD2. This CDR3 contains 16 residues. The V segment lost 5 bases and the J segment 5 bases; nucleotides outside the gene matches: 11. The germline CDR1 and CDR2 sequences are SGHTA and FQGNSA.

The V call is TRBV12-3 or TRBV12-4, the J call TRBJ2-3; 9 bases map to TRBD1. After removal of 2 bases from V and 4 bases from J, the junction contained 4 bases not matched to a gene. This CDR3 is built from 15 residues. CDR3 DNA: TGTGCCAGCAGTTTACGACAGGGGGTTGCAGATACGCAGTATTTT. Its translation is CASSLRQGVADTQYF.

This clonotype was detected a few times. The chain couples TRBV2 to TRBJ2-7; TRBD1 matches 12 bases. The CDR3 covers 15 residues. Germline CDR1 SNHLY, CDR2 FYNNEI. After removal of 6 bases from V and 5 bases from J, the junction contained 8 bases not matched to a gene. Written as DNA, the CDR3 is TGTGCCAGCAGAACCGGGACAGGGGGCTTGAACGAGCAGTACTTC. This encodes CASRTGTGGLNEQYF.

Concerning this clonotype: A much larger clone lies a single base off, so this may be a read error. The chain uses TRBV24-1 and TRBJ2-5; D is possibly TRBD1 (6 bases). Germline V CDR1 and CDR2: KGHDR, SFDVKD. The CDR3 totals 15 residues. DNA of the CDR3: TGTGGCACCAGCCTCGGTAGAGGGGGCCAAGAGACCCAGTACTTC. Amino acid sequence: CGTSLGRGGQETQYF.

The table lists this clonotype with many counts. V and J are TRBV29-1 and TRBJ2-6; D remains unclear. Trimming took 3 bases from V and 6 from J, leaving 3 bases between them. Germline V lookup: CDR1 SQVTM, CDR2 ANQGSEA. This CDR3 has 11 amino acids. The CDR3 reads CSVEEANVLTF. DNA for the CDR3: TGCAGCGTTGAGGAGGCCAACGTCCTGACTTTC.

This clonotype appeared a few times. The CDR3 sequence: CSGGQTKETQYF. The CDR3 DNA is TGCAGCGGGGGACAGACAAAAGAGACCCAGTACTTC. The rearrangement uses TRBV29-1 and TRBJ2-5; the match to TRBD1 covers 7 bases. This CDR3 is 12 amino acids long. Germline V gene sequence: CDR1 SQVTM, CDR2 ANQGSEA. V shed 7 bases, J shed 3 bases, and the junction held 5 bases outside the gene matches.

This clonotype has ten or more counts. The chain couples TRBV29-1 to TRBJ2-7; 8 nucleotides line up with TRBD1. Germline CDR1 SQVTM, CDR2 ANQGSEA. CDR3 size: 17 residues. Here the CDR3 reads CRTETGASLWIYYEQYF. CDR3 DNA: TGCAGGACGGAGACAGGGGCTTCCCTTTGGATCTACTACGAGCAGTACTTC.

This clonotype occurred a few times. CDR3 region: CSVGTSGGTQYF. Here the CDR3 DNA reads TGCAGCGTGGGGACTAGCGGGGGGACCCAGTACTTC. This chain connects TRBV29-1 to TRBJ2-5; the match to TRBD2 covers 14 bases. CDR3 length equals 12 residues. J gave up 7 bases and V 6 bases, and 1 base lay outside the gene matches. Per the germline V gene, CDR1 is SQVTM and CDR2 is ANQGSEA. The full variable domain, its missing parts supplied by reference TRBV29-1 and TRBJ2-5, is SAVISQKPSRDICQRGTSLTIQCQVDSQVTMMFWYRQQPGQSLTLIATANQGSEATYESGFVIDKFPISRPNLTFSTLTVSNMSPEDSSIYLCSVGTSGGTQYFGPGTRLLVL.

This clonotype was seen ten or more times. A read error may produce the germline difference seen at one junction end. This chain links TRBV7-2 with TRBJ2-4; D ambiguous. Germline V gene data show CDR1 as SGHTA and CDR2 as FQGNSA. The CDR3 consists of 13 residues. CDR3 nucleotide sequence: TGTGCCAGCAGCTTAGACAACCTACAATCCCGGCTCTTC. Amino acid sequence: CASSLDNLQSRLF. Full variable domain (rest looked up from reference TRBV7-2 and TRBJ2-4): GAGVSQSPSNKVTEKGKDVELRCDPISGHTALYWYRQSLGQGLEFLIYFQGNSAPDKSGLPSDRFSAERTGGSVSTLTIQRTQQEDSAVYLCASSLDNLQSRLFGAGTRLSVL.

V gene TRBV20-1 combines with J gene TRBJ2-3; TRBD1 aligns across 7 bases. In germline, CDR1 is DFQATT, CDR2 SNEGSKA (reference sequence). Losses at the gene ends were 4 bases for V and 8 bases for J; bases not matched to a gene: 9. The CDR3 totals 13 residues. CDR3 nucleotide sequence: TGCAGTGCTAAAGTTCGACAGGGCGGTACGCAGTATTTT. This encodes CSAKVRQGGTQYF.

The rearrangement links TRBV11-2 to TRBJ2-6, with TRBD2 as a possible D gene (6 bases). Germline V lookup: CDR1 SGHAT, CDR2 FQNNGV. Trimming removed 1 base from V and 0 bases from J, with 13 bases in between. This CDR3 contains 18 residues. Here the CDR3 reads CASSLVGGLSSGANVLTF. The CDR3 bases are TGTGCCAGCAGCTTAGTCGGGGGACTCAGCTCTGGGGCCAACGTCCTGACTTTC.

In its sample, this clonotype was seen a few times. V usage is TRBV7-9 and J usage is TRBJ2-7; a weak D match, TRBD2 (5 bases). The germline V gene has CDR1 SEHNR and CDR2 FQNEAQ (reference sequence). The CDR3 is 16 amino acids. V shed 1 base and J shed 2 bases, with 15 bases lying between them. CDR3 residues: CASSLERSWAAYEQYF. For the CDR3, the DNA is TGTGCCAGCAGCTTAGAGCGGAGTTGGGCAGCCTACGAGCAGTACTTC.

This clonotype was found a few times. Relative to the germline gene, one junction end is altered; a read error may explain this. The CDR3 nucleotides are TGTGCCAGCAGCGAGACACCGGGACAAACCTTC. Protein product: CASSETPGQTF. The chain has TRBV11-2 and TRBJ2-7; D possibly corresponds to TRBD1 (6 bases). The V gene's germline CDR1 is SGHAT and CDR2 FQNNGV. CDR3 length: 11 residues.

This clonotype was seen many times. The J gene is TRBJ2-2, the V gene TRBV7-9; possibly TRBD1 or TRBD2 for D (6 bases each). V lost 1 base and J lost 4, with 13 bases in between. In germline, CDR1 is SEHNR, CDR2 FQNEAQ (reference sequence). This CDR3 contains 16 residues. This CDR3 is CASSLVAGHFTGELFF. The CDR3 DNA sequence: TGTGCCAGCAGCTTAGTGGCGGGACACTTCACCGGGGAGCTGTTTTTT. Full variable domain (rest looked up from reference TRBV7-9 and TRBJ2-2): DTGVSQNPRHKITKRGQNVTFRCDPISEHNRLYWYRQTLGQGPEFLTYFQNEAQLEKSRLLSDRFSAERPKGSFSTLEIQRTEQGDSAMYLCASSLVAGHFTGELFFGEGSRLTVL.

This clonotype was recorded at least ten times. The V gene is TRBV4-3, the J gene TRBJ2-3; D might be TRBD1 or TRBD2, each matching 5 bases. V was clipped by 0 bases and J by 6 bases, with 7 bases between them. The CDR3 length is 13 residues. CDR1 and CDR2 from the germline V gene are LGHNA and YSLEER. The CDR3 sequence is CASSQERGDTQYF. DNA of the CDR3: TGCGCCAGCAGCCAAGAGAGGGGTGATACGCAGTATTTT.

This clonotype appeared many times. V usage is TRBV10-3 and J usage is TRBJ2-2; D ambiguous. From germline, CDR1 is ENHRY and CDR2 SYGVKD. V was clipped by 4 bases and J by 0 bases, with 6 bases between them. This CDR3 contains 14 residues. CDR3 DNA: TGTGCCATCAGTGGGCTACCGAACACCGGGGAGCTGTTTTTT. Its protein product is CAISGLPNTGELFF.

The rearrangement joins TRBV5-1 to TRBJ2-1; D possibly corresponds to TRBD2 (6 bases). In germline, CDR1 is SGHRS, CDR2 YFSETQ. The V end was cut by 5 bases, the J end by 0 bases, with 12 bases between. The CDR3 is 15 residues long. The chain's CDR3 is CASRGEAASYNEQFF. The CDR3 coding sequence is TGCGCCAGCAGAGGGGAGGCCGCCTCCTACAATGAGCAGTTCTTC.

This clonotype was seen a few times. The rearrangement uses TRBV11-2 and TRBJ2-3; D call uncertain. The germline CDR1 and CDR2 sequences are SGHAT and FQNNGV. The CDR3 spans 14 residues. Deletions cut 4 bases from V and 2 bases from J, with 10 bases between. In nucleotides, the CDR3 is TGTGCCAGCAGCTCAGAAGGCCTCACAGATACGCAGTATTTT. Its translation: CASSSEGLTDTQYF.